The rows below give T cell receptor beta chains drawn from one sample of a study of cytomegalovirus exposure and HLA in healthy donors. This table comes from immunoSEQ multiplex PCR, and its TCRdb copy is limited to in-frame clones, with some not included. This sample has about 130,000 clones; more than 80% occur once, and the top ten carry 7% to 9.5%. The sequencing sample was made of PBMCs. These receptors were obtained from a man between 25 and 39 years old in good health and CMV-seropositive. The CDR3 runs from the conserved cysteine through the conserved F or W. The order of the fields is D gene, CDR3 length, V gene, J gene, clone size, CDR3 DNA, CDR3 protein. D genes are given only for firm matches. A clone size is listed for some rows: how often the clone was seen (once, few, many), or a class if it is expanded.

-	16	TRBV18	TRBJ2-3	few	TGTGCCAGCTCACCACTGAGACAGGACCTCACAGATACGCAGTATTTT	CASSPLRQDLTDTQYF
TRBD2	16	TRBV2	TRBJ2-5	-	TGTGCCAGCGGAAGGACTAGCGGGGGACCTGGGGAGACCCAGTACTTC	CASGRTSGGPGETQYF
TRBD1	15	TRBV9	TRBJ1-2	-	TGTGCCAGCAGCGCCGACGACAGGGGCGAGGTTGGCTACACCTTC	CASSADDRGEVGYTF
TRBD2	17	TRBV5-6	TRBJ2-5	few	TGTGCCAGCAGCTTGGATTTCGCTAGCGGGGCCCGAGGGACCCAGTACTTC	CASSLDFASGARGTQYF
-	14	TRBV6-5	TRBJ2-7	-	TGTGCCAGCAGTATAGACAGGCTGTCCTACGAGCAGTACTTC	CASSIDRLSYEQYF
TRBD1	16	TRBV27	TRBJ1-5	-	TGTGCCAGCAGTTTATTTGGACAGGGAGGGAGTCAGCCCCAGCATTTT	CASSLFGQGGSQPQHF
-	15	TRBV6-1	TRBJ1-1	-	TGTGCCAGCAGTGAACGGGGGGCGGTGAACACTGAAGCTTTCTTT	CASSERGAVNTEAFF
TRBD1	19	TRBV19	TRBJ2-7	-	TGTGCCAGTAGTATTGTTTTTGGGACAGGGCACCCTAGCTCCTACGAGCAGTACTTC	CASSIVFGTGHPSSYEQYF
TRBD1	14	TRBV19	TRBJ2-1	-	TGTGCCAGTAGTAAGGGACAGGGTTACAATGAGCAGTTCTTC	CASSKGQGYNEQFF
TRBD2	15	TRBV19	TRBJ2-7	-	TGTGCCAGTAGTGTACTAGCGGGGGGCGGCTACGAGCAGTACTTC	CASSVLAGGGYEQYF
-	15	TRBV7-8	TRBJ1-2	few	TGTGCCAGCAGCTTAAGTTTCGAGGGCTCCTATGGCTACACCTTC	CASSLSFEGSYGYTF
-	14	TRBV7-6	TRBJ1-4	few	TGTGCCAGCAGCTTGACAGCAACTAATGAAAAACTGTTTTTT	CASSLTATNEKLFF
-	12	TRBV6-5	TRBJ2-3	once	TGTGCCAGCAGCCCGACAGGAGATACGCAGTATTTT	CASSPTGDTQYF
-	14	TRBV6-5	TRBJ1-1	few	TGTGCCAGCAGTTACTCTCGGGGAAACACTGAAGCTTTCTTT	CASSYSRGNTEAFF
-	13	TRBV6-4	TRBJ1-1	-	TGTGCCAGCAGCCTCCAGGGAAACACTGAAGCTTTCTTT	CASSLQGNTEAFF
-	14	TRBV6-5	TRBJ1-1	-	TGTGCCAGCAGTGACGACAGATGGAACACTGAAGCTTTCTTT	CASSDDRWNTEAFF
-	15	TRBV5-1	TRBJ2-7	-	TGCGCCAGCAGCTTGAGGACACCTGCCCTTTCAGAGCAGTACTTC	CASSLRTPALSEQYF
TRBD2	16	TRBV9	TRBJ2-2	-	TGTGCCAGCAGCTCGACTAGCGGGGGGGCGACCGGGGAGCTGTTTTTT	CASSSTSGGATGELFF
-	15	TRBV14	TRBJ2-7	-	TGTGCCGGCAGCCAAAAGCAGGGCGGTATCGACGAGCAGTACTTC	CAGSQKQGGIDEQYF
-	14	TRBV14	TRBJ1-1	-	TGTGCCAGCAGCCAAGCTTTAGACGGAGGAGGAGCTTTCTTT	CASSQALDGGGAFF
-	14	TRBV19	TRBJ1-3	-	TGTGCCAGTAAACTCCAGGGTGGAGGAAACACCATATATTTT	CASKLQGGGNTIYF
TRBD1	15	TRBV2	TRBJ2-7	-	TGTGCCAGCAGTACGGGACAGGTCCACTCCTACGAGCAGTACTTC	CASSTGQVHSYEQYF
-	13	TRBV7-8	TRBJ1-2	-	TGTGCCAGCAGCACCAGCGGAGTGTATGGCTACACCTTC	CASSTSGVYGYTF
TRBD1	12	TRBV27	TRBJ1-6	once	TGTGCCAGCAAGGGGGCGGGTTCACCCCTCCACTTT	CASKGAGSPLHF
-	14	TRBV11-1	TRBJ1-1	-	TGTGCCAGCAGTTCGTGGCAGGGGAACACTGAAGCTTTCTTT	CASSSWQGNTEAFF
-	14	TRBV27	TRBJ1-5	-	TGTGCCAGCAGTTCAGTGGGAGGCAATCAGCCCCAGCATTTT	CASSSVGGNQPQHF
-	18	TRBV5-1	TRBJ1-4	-	TGCGCCAGCAGCGCCGAGGGCCTCCCCGAGGGTTCGGTGGAAAAACTGTTTTTT	CASSAEGLPEGSVEKLFF
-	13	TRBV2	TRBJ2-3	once	TGTGCCAGCAGTGATGAGGGCACAGATACGCAGTATTTT	CASSDEGTDTQYF
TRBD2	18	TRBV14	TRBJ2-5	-	TGTGCCAGCAGACCCACCGGGGGGGGGCCGGACCCCTCGGGGGACCAGTACTTC	CASRPTGGGPDPSGDQYF
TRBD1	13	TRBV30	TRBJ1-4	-	TGTGCCTGGAGTGAGGGGGCAGGTGAAAAACTGTTTTTT	CAWSEGAGEKLFF
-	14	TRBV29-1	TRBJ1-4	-	TGCAGCGCCCGAGGGGGTGACTATGGTGAAAAACTGTTTTTT	CSARGGDYGEKLFF
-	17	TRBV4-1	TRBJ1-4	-	TGCGCCAGCAGCCAAGAGCAAGTGTTGGAGGGTAGGGAAAAACTGTTTTTT	CASSQEQVLEGREKLFF
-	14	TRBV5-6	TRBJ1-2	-	TGTGCCAGCTCCGGGGACTCAGCTAACTATGGCTACACCTTC	CASSGDSANYGYTF
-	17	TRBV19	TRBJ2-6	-	TGTGCCAGTACCCGGAGGAAGCCCACCTCTGGGGCCAACGTCCTGACTTTC	CASTRRKPTSGANVLTF
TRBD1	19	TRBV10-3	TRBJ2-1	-	TGTGCCATCAGTCACGGGACAGGGGACCCAAAGGAGATCTACAATGAGCAGTTCTTC	CAISHGTGDPKEIYNEQFF
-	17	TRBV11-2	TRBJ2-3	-	TGTGCCAGCAGCTTAGAGGGCGGGGCAGGGAGCACAGATACGCAGTATTTT	CASSLEGGAGSTDTQYF
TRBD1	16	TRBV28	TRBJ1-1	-	TGTGCCAGCAGTTTATTGGGCGGACAGGGGTTTACTGAAGCTTTCTTT	CASSLLGGQGFTEAFF
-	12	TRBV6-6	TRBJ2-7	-	TGTGCCAGCAGCACCCAGGGCTACGAGCAGTACTTC	CASSTQGYEQYF
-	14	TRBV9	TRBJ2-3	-	TGTGCCAGCAGCTCTAGGGGGATCACAGATACGCAGTATTTT	CASSSRGITDTQYF
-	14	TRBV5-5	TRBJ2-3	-	TGTGCCAGCAGCTTTAATAGTCAAGCAGATACGCAGTATTTT	CASSFNSQADTQYF
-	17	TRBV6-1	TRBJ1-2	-	TGTGCCAGCAGTGAAGCGCGGGGAACAGCCCGGCCGTCGGGCTACACCTTC	CASSEARGTARPSGYTF
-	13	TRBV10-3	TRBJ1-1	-	TGTGCCACACGACTGTCCATGAACACTGAAGCTTTCTTT	CATRLSMNTEAFF
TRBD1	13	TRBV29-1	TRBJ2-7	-	TGCAGCGTTTTAGGGGGCTCCGCCTACGAGCAGTACTTC	CSVLGGSAYEQYF
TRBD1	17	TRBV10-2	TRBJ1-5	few	TGCGCCAGCAGTGAGTCTGGGAGGAGCAGGGGGCCTCAGCCCCAGCATTTT	CASSESGRSRGPQPQHF
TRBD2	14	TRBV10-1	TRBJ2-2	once	TGCGCCAGCACTAGCGGGGGGGCCGCCGGGGAGCTGTTTTTT	CASTSGGAAGELFF
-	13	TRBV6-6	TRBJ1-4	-	TGTGCCAGCGGCACAGCACCTAATGAAAAACTGTTTTTT	CASGTAPNEKLFF
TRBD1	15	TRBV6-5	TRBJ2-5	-	TGTGCCAGCAGAGGCGAACCGGGACAGCCATCGAGGTTGGACTTC	CASRGEPGQPSRLDF
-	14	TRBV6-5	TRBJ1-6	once	TGTGCCAGCAGCCGGGGATCTGGGGATTCACCCCTCCACTTT	CASSRGSGDSPLHF